A single sample is the source of the 24 T cell receptor beta chains below, sequenced in a study of T-cell reconstitution after alpha-beta-depleted transplantation in children. The TCRbeta library was prepared with unique molecular identifiers. TCRdb itself ran the PCR reads through MiXCR, one entry per CDR3 protein. The data show just over 950,000 distinct CDR3 sequences, about 29% seen once. This specimen consisted of PBMCs, mostly from graft donor cells, obtained 360 days after TCRalphabeta/CD19-depleted stem cell transplant. Receptors were obtained from a boy less than two years old who had a stem cell transplant for SCID, so the T cells may come from the graft donor.

The rearrangement joins TRBV7-2 to TRBJ1-2; 8 nucleotides line up with TRBD1. This CDR3 comprises 15 residues. V shed 5 bases and J 4 bases; nucleotides not matched to a gene: 9. Germline loops: CDR1 SGHTA, CDR2 FQGNSA. The CDR3 DNA follows: TGTGCCAGCAGCCACCGACAGGGGCGGGTCTATGGCTACACCTTC. It codes for CASSHRQGRVYGYTF.

V and J are TRBV20-1 and TRBJ1-6; D not resolved. CDR1 DFQATT and CDR2 SNEGSKA come from the germline V gene (reference sequence). V dropped 2 bases and J dropped 7 bases, with 9 bases sitting between them. The CDR3 is 13 amino acids. The DNA for the CDR3 is TGCAGTGCTAGACAGGCCCCGAATTCACCCCTCCACTTT. Amino acid sequence: CSARQAPNSPLHF.

V is TRBV4-1 and J is TRBJ2-1; TRBD1 agrees at 8 bases. The CDR3 has 17 residues. Germline-derived CDR1 and CDR2 are MGHRA and YSYEKL. Germline trimming cut 6 bases from V and 1 base from J; bases unmatched to any gene: 11. DNA of the CDR3: TGCGCCAGCAGTCGGATTTTCCGGGACAGGTCCTACAATGAGCAGTTCTTC. This codes for CASSRIFRDRSYNEQFF.

V and J are TRBV5-1 and TRBJ2-1; possibly TRBD2 for D (5 bases). V lost 7 bases, J lost 4 bases, and 15 bases lay in between. Looked up from germline, CDR1 is SGHRS and CDR2 is YFSETQ. The CDR3 contains 14 residues. The CDR3 sequence: CASRFGERYNEQFF. In DNA form, the CDR3 reads TGCGCCAGCCGGTTCGGGGAAAGGTACAATGAGCAGTTCTTC.

The rearrangement joins TRBV6-5 to TRBJ2-3; 8 bases align to TRBD2. The germline CDR1 and CDR2 sequences are MNHEY and SVGAGI. V was clipped by 2 bases and J by 9 bases; unmatched bases: 7. The CDR3 consists of 14 residues. Written as DNA, the CDR3 is TGTGCCAGCAGTTACCGGCGCCCGGGAGGGACGCAGTATTTT. This gives the protein CASSYRRPGGTQYF.

The CDR3 region is CASPGRPGGVDQYF. The CDR3 DNA reads TGTGCCAGCCCCGGAAGGCCAGGGGGTGTCGACCAGTACTTC. The chain employs TRBV6-1 and TRBJ2-5; 7 nucleotides match TRBD1. The CDR3 is 14 residues long. With 8 bases clipped from V and 10 bases from J, the junction kept 16 bases outside the gene matches. Per the germline V gene, CDR1 is MNHNS and CDR2 is SASEGT.

The table lists this clonotype with a few counts. V and J are TRBV7-3 and TRBJ2-1, with D possibly TRBD2 on 6 matching bases. The germline V and J ends were trimmed by 3 bases and 5 bases, with 14 bases remaining between them. The CDR3 has 15 amino acids. The V gene's germline CDR1 is SGHTA and CDR2 FQGTGA. CDR3 region: CASSFGGAQNNEQFF. CDR3 sequence (DNA): TGTGCCAGCAGCTTCGGCGGGGCACAAAACAATGAGCAGTTCTTC.

V and J are TRBV7-3 and TRBJ2-2; perhaps D is TRBD1 or TRBD2 (6 bases each). V dropped 2 bases and J dropped 5 bases, with 18 bases sitting between them. The CDR3 consists of 17 residues. Germline-derived CDR1 and CDR2 are SGHTA and FQGTGA. The CDR3 DNA follows: TGTGCCAGCAGCTTACGCCAGGGGAGGCCAAGAACCGGGGAGCTGTTTTTT. Protein: CASSLRQGRPRTGELFF.

This chain links TRBV20-1 with TRBJ2-3; D is perhaps TRBD1 (6 bases). Germline V gene lookup returns CDR1 DFQATT and CDR2 SNEGSKA (reference sequence). The CDR3 loop spans 15 amino acids. V was shortened by 4 bases and J by 2 bases, with 16 bases between the two germline ends. The CDR3: CSATLRQVSTDTQYF. CDR3 coding DNA: TGCAGTGCTACTCTCCGACAGGTGTCCACAGATACGCAGTATTTT.

The V and J genes are TRBV5-1 and TRBJ2-2; D may be TRBD1 or TRBD2 (5 bases each). Germline V gives CDR1 SGHRS, CDR2 YFSETQ. V shed 3 bases and J shed 1 base, with 16 bases lying between them. This CDR3 spans 17 amino acids. The CDR3 region is CASSSNSGPLNTGELFF. The CDR3 DNA sequence: TGCGCCAGCAGCTCAAACTCGGGACCCCTGAACACCGGGGAGCTGTTTTTT.

V and J are TRBV5-1 and TRBJ1-2; TRBD1 might be the D (6 bases). Per the germline V gene, CDR1 is SGHRS and CDR2 is YFSETQ. The CDR3 is 14 amino acids. Trimming stripped 1 base from V and 8 bases from J, with 15 bases between. The CDR3 nucleotides are TGCGCCAGCAGCTTGCTCGGGGGGCAAAGGGGCTACACCTTC. Its protein is CASSLLGGQRGYTF.

This clonotype was observed a few times. The genes are TRBV5-5 and TRBJ2-4, with TRBD1 matching over 10 bases. V dropped 5 bases and J dropped 6; count of bases not matched to a gene: 5. CDR3 length: 14 amino acids. Germline CDR1 reads SGHKS; CDR2 reads YYEKEE (reference sequence). The CDR3 DNA sequence: TGTGCCAGCAGTTTTGGGACAGGGGTAAACATTCAGTACTTC. It yields the protein CASSFGTGVNIQYF.

As regards this clonotype: The CDR3 end shows no conserved phenylalanine or tryptophan, and so a read error is likely. The rearrangement uses TRBV28 and TRBJ1-1; possible D gene TRBD1, 5 bases. There are 16 residues in the CDR3. CDR1 is MDHEN and CDR2 is SYDVKM in the germline V gene. Between the trimmed V and J ends, which lost 3 bases and 4 bases, there was a span of 18 bases. The DNA for the CDR3 is TGTGCCAGCAGTTTTTCGGGTCAAGGGACCATCACTGAAGCTTTCTAT. It translates to CASSFSGQGTITEAFY.

The chain recombines TRBV2 with TRBJ2-7; possibly TRBD2 for D (5 bases). Germline CDR1 reads SNHLY; CDR2 reads FYNNEI. The CDR3 runs 12 residues. The V end was cut by 10 bases, the J end by 1 base, with 11 bases between. The CDR3 nucleotides read TGTGCCACCGGACTGGATTCCTACGAGCAGTACTTC. Residues: CATGLDSYEQYF.

The chain joins TRBV19 to TRBJ1-5; 7 bases map to TRBD1. The ends lost 6 bases at V and 4 bases at J; junction bases unmatched: 9. This CDR3 has 15 amino acids. Germline loops: CDR1 LNHDA, CDR2 SQIVND (reference sequence). The CDR3 region is CASRLQGLANQPQHF. The CDR3 coding sequence is TGTGCCAGTAGACTACAGGGGCTGGCGAATCAGCCCCAGCATTTT.

V gene TRBV5-1 combines with J gene TRBJ1-1; D unclear. Germline CDR1 SGHRS, CDR2 YFSETQ. V dropped 0 bases and J dropped 1 base, with 10 bases sitting between them. CDR3 size: 15 residues. In DNA form, the CDR3 reads TGCGCCAGCAGCTTGGGTATGGGGAGGAACACTGAAGCTTTCTTT. Translated: CASSLGMGRNTEAFF.

The chain links TRBV3-1 to TRBJ1-2; D is possibly TRBD1 (5 bases). Germline loops: CDR1 LGHDT, CDR2 YNNKEL (reference sequence). The germline V and J ends were trimmed by 4 bases and 1 base, with 16 bases remaining between them. CDR3 length: 16 residues. CDR3 nucleotides: TGTGCCAGCAGCCGGTACCTCAGGGCAAATAACTATGGCTACACCTTC. Translating it yields CASSRYLRANNYGYTF.

This clonotype showed up just a few times. The V gene is TRBV29-1, the J gene TRBJ2-1; D is perhaps TRBD1 or TRBD2 (6 bases each). V gave up 1 base and J gave up 6 bases, with 13 bases separating them. The CDR3 consists of 14 residues. Germline V gene lookup returns CDR1 SQVTM and CDR2 ANQGSEA. The DNA for the CDR3 is TGCAGCGTTGAAGGGGGGGCGAGGTTCAATGAGCAGTTCTTC. Protein: CSVEGGARFNEQFF.

This clonotype was picked up a small number of times. The rearrangement joins TRBV20-1 to TRBJ2-1, with D perhaps TRBD2 (6 bases). V was clipped by 3 bases and J by 12 bases, with 18 bases between them. CDR3 length equals 13 residues. The germline V gene encodes CDR1 DFQATT and CDR2 SNEGSKA (reference sequence). The CDR3 sequence: CSARSRTTLGQFF. The CDR3 DNA reads as TGCAGTGCTAGGTCTAGGACTACCCTAGGGCAGTTCTTC.

The chain employs TRBV9 and TRBJ2-3, with 7 bases fitting TRBD2. The CDR3 consists of 13 residues. J lost 10 bases, V lost 2 bases, and 7 bases had no gene match. The germline gives CDR1 SGDLS, CDR2 YYNGEE. As DNA, the CDR3 is TGTGCCAGCAGCGTGGGGGGGGGAGCCTCGCAGTATTTT. It is translated as CASSVGGGASQYF.

The table lists this clonotype with a few counts. The rearrangement joins TRBV20-1 to TRBJ2-2, with TRBD2 identical over 7 bases. Germline V gene lookup returns CDR1 DFQATT and CDR2 SNEGSKA (reference sequence). With V trimmed by 6 bases and J by 0 bases, 7 bases remained unmatched. The CDR3 is 15 amino acids. CDR3 region: CSAISGPPNTGELFF. CDR3 bases: TGCAGTGCGATTAGCGGGCCTCCGAACACCGGGGAGCTGTTTTTT.

V usage is TRBV11-2 and J usage is TRBJ1-1; maybe TRBD1 (5 bases). Trimming took off 2 bases at V and 3 bases at J, with 19 bases between the two ends. CDR1 is SGHAT, CDR2 FQNNGV, per germline. This CDR3 region has 17 residues. The CDR3: CASSLYQRGGRDTEAFF. The CDR3 bases are TGTGCCAGCAGCTTATACCAACGGGGGGGGAGGGACACTGAAGCTTTCTTT.

The chain couples TRBV4-1 to TRBJ2-1; D is perhaps TRBD2 (7 bases). This CDR3 contains 17 residues. Germline values: CDR1 MGHRA, CDR2 YSYEKL. The V and J ends lost 0 bases and 2 bases respectively, with 14 bases between them. The CDR3 region is CASSQDRGASAYNEQFF. The CDR3 region has the DNA TGCGCCAGCAGCCAAGATCGGGGGGCTAGCGCCTACAATGAGCAGTTCTTC.

V and J are TRBV4-2 and TRBJ2-1; unclear D gene. Germline V gene data show CDR1 as LGHNA and CDR2 as YNFKEQ. The CDR3 runs to 16 residues. Trimming took 3 bases from V and 5 from J, leaving 17 bases between them. The CDR3 region has the DNA TGTGCCAGCAGCCAGTTCGGGTCGTCCTACGACAATGAGCAGTTCTTC. Its translation is CASSQFGSSYDNEQFF.